The 22 T cell receptor beta chains presented below share a single source sample, sequenced in a study of cytomegalovirus exposure and HLA in healthy donors. 60 Vbeta and 13 Jbeta primers were used in PCR. Clones were read by immunoSEQ multiplex PCR, and TCRdb kept only the in-frame ones, dropping some. The sample has about 130,000 clones, approximately 70% seen once. Sequenced: PBMCs. These receptors were taken from a human donor in good health.

This clone was observed a single time. This rearrangement joins TRBV15 to TRBJ1-3, with D uncertain. Trimming shortened V by 0 bases and J by 0 bases, and 9 bases separated the two germline ends. From germline, CDR1 is LNHNV and CDR2 YYDKDF (reference sequence). This CDR3 is built from 16 residues. The chain's CDR3 is CATSRDTGSSGNTIYF. The CDR3 nucleotides read TGTGCCACCAGCAGAGATACGGGGAGCTCTGGAAACACCATATATTTT.

This chain connects TRBV29-1 to TRBJ1-4, with D tentatively TRBD1 (5 bases). The CDR3 is made up of 15 amino acids. The germline CDR1 and CDR2 sequences are SQVTM and ANQGSEA. V dropped 6 bases and J dropped 3 bases, with 17 bases sitting between them. The DNA for the CDR3 is TGCAGCGTGGGGGGGGGAGGGGCCCCTAATGAAAAACTGTTTTTT. It translates to CSVGGGGAPNEKLFF.

This clone was detected a few times. The chain is built from TRBV25-1 and TRBJ2-5; perhaps TRBD2 as D (5 bases). This CDR3 comprises 12 residues. The germline gives CDR1 MGHDK, CDR2 SYGVNS. V gave up 6 bases and J gave up 9 bases, with 14 bases separating them. In DNA form, the CDR3 reads TGTGCCAGCAGGACCGGGGAGAGGGCCCAGTACTTC. Protein sequence: CASRTGERAQYF. The whole variable domain, filled in from reference TRBV25-1 and TRBJ2-5, reads EADIYQTPRYLVIGTGKKITLECSQTMGHDKMYWYQQDPGMELHLIHYSYGVNSTEKGDLSSESTVSRIRTEHFPLTLESARPSHTSQYLCASRTGERAQYFGPGTRLLVL.

This clone occurred once. V and J are TRBV7-2 and TRBJ2-1, with TRBD2 identical over 15 bases. The V gene's germline CDR1 is SGHTA and CDR2 FQGNSA. J lost 13 bases, V lost 5 bases, and 6 bases had no gene match. This CDR3 has 14 amino acids. CDR3 bases: TGTGCCAGCAGCCCACCGGGACTAGCGGGAGGACAGTTCTTC. Residues: CASSPPGLAGGQFF.

This clone was counted once. The chain employs TRBV9 and TRBJ2-2; the D is unclear. Germline assignment: CDR1 SGDLS and CDR2 YYNGEE. The ends were cut back, 6 bases at V and 3 bases at J, with 15 bases in the middle. The CDR3 length is 15 residues. The CDR3 loop reads CASNPTGRDTGELFF. CDR3 coding DNA: TGTGCCAGCAACCCAACGGGTCGAGACACCGGGGAGCTGTTTTTT.

In its sample, this clone was seen once. The chain is built from TRBV5-5 and TRBJ1-4, with D tentatively TRBD1 (5 bases). CDR3 length: 15 residues. The V end lost 0 bases, the J end lost 4 bases, and 10 bases lay between the germline ends. Germline values: CDR1 SGHKS, CDR2 YYEKEE (reference sequence). DNA of the CDR3: TGTGCCAGCAGCTTGGCGACAGCGTTTAATGAAAAACTGTTTTTT. This translates into CASSLATAFNEKLFF.

This clone was detected once. V usage is TRBV29-1 and J usage is TRBJ2-1, with a tentative D call TRBD1 (6 bases). The CDR3 covers 14 residues. Trimming removed 4 bases from V and 3 bases from J, with 13 bases in between. The germline gives CDR1 SQVTM, CDR2 ANQGSEA. The CDR3 nucleotides are TGCAGCGTTGCTGGCCAGGGGTACTACAATGAGCAGTTCTTC. It specifies CSVAGQGYYNEQFF.

CDR3 sequence reads: CASSLRQARSYEQYF. CDR3 nucleotides: TGTGCCAGCAGTTTGCGACAGGCCCGCTCCTACGAGCAGTACTTC. The rearrangement joins TRBV28 to TRBJ2-7; perhaps TRBD1 as D (6 bases). The germline V gene encodes CDR1 MDHEN and CDR2 SYDVKM. The CDR3 spans 15 residues. V was clipped by 3 bases and J by 0 bases, with 12 bases between them.

V and J are TRBV12-2 and TRBJ1-5; the D call in the table, TRBD1, was not verified against the DNA. TRBV12-2 is a pseudogene locus. This CDR3 is 16 amino acids long. The CDR3, as DNA: TGTGCAAGTCCCCCGGGGTCAGGGGCTAGCAATCAGCCCCAGCATTTT. Translation gives CASPPGSGASNQPQHF.

CDR3 DNA sequence: TGTGCCAGCAGTGGCCAGGGTGACGAGCAGTACTTC. Residues: CASSGQGDEQYF. This sequence joins TRBV2 and TRBJ2-7, with a tentative D call TRBD1 (5 bases). Germline V CDR1 and CDR2: SNHLY, FYNNEI. The CDR3 runs to 12 residues. V lost 4 bases and J 5 bases, leaving 9 bases between the germline ends.

This chain uses TRBV19 with TRBJ2-1; 8 bases are a match to TRBD2. This CDR3 has 14 residues. Germline V lookup: CDR1 LNHDA, CDR2 SQIVND (reference sequence). The V gene end was trimmed by 4 bases and the J gene end by 7 bases; junction bases not matched to a gene: 6. The CDR3 coding sequence is TGTGCCAGTAGTAAACGGGAGGGCCGGAATGAGCAGTTCTTC. Protein: CASSKREGRNEQFF.

The J gene is TRBJ2-2, the V gene TRBV5-4; TRBD1 agrees at 7 bases. This CDR3 spans 13 amino acids. The V segment lost 4 bases and the J segment 5 bases; nucleotides outside the gene matches: 2. Germline lookup yields CDR1 SGHNT and CDR2 YYREEE (reference sequence). The CDR3 loop is CASSPGQTGELFF. The CDR3 region has the DNA TGTGCCAGCAGCCCGGGACAGACCGGGGAGCTGTTTTTT.

This clone is classed as medium-sized. The genes are TRBV4-3 and TRBJ1-4; possibly TRBD1 for D (6 bases). This CDR3 region has 15 residues. From germline, CDR1 is LGHNA and CDR2 YSLEER. V dropped 0 bases and J dropped 7 bases, with 12 bases sitting between them. CDR3: CASSQEMAGVEKLFF. CDR3 in DNA: TGCGCCAGCAGCCAAGAAATGGCAGGGGTTGAAAAACTGTTTTTT.

The chain couples TRBV4-3 to TRBJ2-3, with 8 bases fitting TRBD1. Germline assignment: CDR1 LGHNA and CDR2 YSLEER. The CDR3 spans 17 residues. After removal of 1 base from V and 3 bases from J, the junction contained 9 bases not matched to a gene. The CDR3 nucleotides read TGCGCCAGCAGCCAAGGTCAGGGGGCAGGAAGGACAGATACGCAGTATTTT. It translates to CASSQGQGAGRTDTQYF.

The chain links TRBV29-1 to TRBJ1-1; TRBD1 agrees at 7 bases. The CDR3 sequence is 13 residues long. J gave up 0 bases and V 7 bases, and 5 bases lay outside the gene matches. CDR1 SQVTM and CDR2 ANQGSEA come from the germline V gene. CDR3 coding DNA: TGCAGCGCTTTGACAGGGCTGAACACTGAAGCTTTCTTT. Its translation: CSALTGLNTEAFF.

The CDR3 loop reads CASSLEGYGYNEQFF. CDR3 DNA sequence: TGCGCCAGCAGCTTGGAGGGGTACGGCTACAATGAGCAGTTCTTC. This chain links TRBV5-1 with TRBJ2-1; a possible D gene is TRBD1 (5 bases). CDR3 length: 15 residues. Germline V CDR1 and CDR2: SGHRS, YFSETQ. Trimming took off 0 bases at V and 3 bases at J, with 10 bases between the two ends.

V usage is TRBV2 and J usage is TRBJ2-7, with 12 bases aligning to TRBD2. There are 14 residues in the CDR3. Per germline, CDR1 SNHLY and CDR2 FYNNEI. The trim removed 6 bases at V and 3 bases at J, leaving 3 bases unmatched. CDR3 in DNA: TGTGCCAGCAGGGAGACTAGCGGGAGCTACGAGCAGTACTTC. Protein product: CASRETSGSYEQYF.

The chain recombines TRBV10-3 with TRBJ2-7, with 14 nucleotides matching TRBD2. Germline CDR1 is ENHRY and CDR2 is SYGVKD. V dropped 5 bases and J dropped 0; count of bases not matched to a gene: 6. The CDR3 spans 17 residues. The CDR3 loop reads CAISLTSGRAPSYEQYF. CDR3 DNA sequence: TGTGCCATCAGTTTGACTAGCGGGAGGGCCCCCTCCTACGAGCAGTACTTC.

The chain joins TRBV29-1 to TRBJ1-5, with D uncertain. This CDR3 has 13 amino acids. Germline values: CDR1 SQVTM, CDR2 ANQGSEA. The V gene lost 1 base and the J gene lost 4 bases, with 8 bases spanning the gap. In DNA form, the CDR3 reads TGCAGCGTTGAAGTGAACCGGAATCAGCCCCAGCATTTT. Translated: CSVEVNRNQPQHF.

This clone has only a few counts. The chain carries TRBV2 and TRBJ1-4; no definite D call. V was shortened by 7 bases and J by 5 bases, with 8 bases between the two germline ends. The CDR3 is 12 residues long. In germline, CDR1 is SNHLY, CDR2 FYNNEI. The CDR3 sequence is CASKTSNEKLFF. Here the CDR3 DNA reads TGTGCCAGCAAGACAAGCAATGAAAAACTGTTTTTT.

The chain employs TRBV27 and TRBJ2-3; 13 nucleotides align to TRBD2. Germline V lookup: CDR1 MNHEY, CDR2 SMNVEV (reference sequence). This CDR3 has 18 amino acids. V trimming: 2 bases; J trimming: 3 bases; junction bases outside the gene matches: 8. CDR3 amino acids: CASSLGLGTSGTTDTQYF. The CDR3 DNA is TGTGCCAGCAGTTTAGGCCTCGGGACTAGCGGGACGACAGATACGCAGTATTTT.

This clone was detected a few times. In DNA, the CDR3 is TGTGCCAGCAGTGAAGGGGCCGGTAGAGAAAAACTGTTTTTT. Its translation is CASSEGAGREKLFF. The chain recombines TRBV6-1 with TRBJ1-4; D call uncertain. Looked up from germline, CDR1 is MNHNS and CDR2 is SASEGT. V was clipped by 1 base and J by 8 bases, with 11 bases between them. The CDR3 is made up of 14 amino acids.